This TCR beta chain was sequenced for a study of blood T cell repertoires in COVID-19 (dated by TCRdb to 2018 to 2021). In the study overall: The collaborator samples originated in the United States, Italy and Spain and spanned the acute and convalescent phases of COVID-19. The prospective study material was composed of cDNA or gDNA derived from T cells, B-cell-depleted T cells, or PBMCs. The dataset comprised deeply sampled blood TCRbeta repertoires from subjects exposed to, actively infected with, or recovered from COVID-19. HLA class I and class II types, where available, came from metadata supplied by the sample provider rather than from assay-based typing. The samples were drawn from two sources: the first 160 participants of the ongoing ImmuneRACE study, and 1,000 to 1,500 subjects contributed by 6 global collaborators. The repertoires were released in a freely available public database intended as a resource for research on the immune response to SARS-CoV-2. The sample metadata nearly always contained a de-identified subject ID, COVID-19 status, age in years and sex.

Note on this clone: It has no known antigen specificity. No much larger clonotype is one base removed from it; base qualities were not supplied.

General conclusions and limits of the study: The amount of clinical and demographic metadata varied by source and participant and was provided uncurated.

Participants in the prospective study were aged roughly 18 to 89 years, lived in under 30 United States geographic areas, and enrolled through a virtual design. To assign participants to cohorts, the prospective study relied on clinical history that participants themselves reported in a screening survey and a study questionnaire. ImmuneRACE Cohort 3 recovered participants were defined by two consecutive negative NP/OP PCR tests, healthcare professional clearance, or symptom resolution. Each participant in the prospective study had whole blood, serum and a nasopharyngeal or oropharyngeal swab collected by mobile phlebotomists. Prospective study participants could optionally give additional blood draws and questionnaires over an approximately two-month period. Before DNA extraction, prospective study blood samples were shipped either frozen or at room temperature. TCRbeta CDR3 regions were amplified from genomic DNA by means of the immunoSEQ Assay, a bias-controlled multiplex PCR. The authors processed their data as follows. Nucleated cell counts per sample were estimated from amplification of reference gene primers within the assay. To quantify the absolute abundance of each unique TCRbeta CDR3 rearrangement, sequence reads were collapsed and filtered. For each sample, productive Simpson clonality was calculated by taking the square root of Simpson's diversity index across productive rearrangements. Drawn from immuneACCESS, this table holds only the in-frame rearrangements with V and J called that TCRdb kept. Clones are partly lost; checked studies trace under half to an unresolved V gene and leave the rest unexplained. From that table come the V and J calls and clone size; the DNA was used to work out D and trimming. Across this sample there are 450,000 to 500,000 clones, with 70% to 90% seen only once. The top ten constitute just over 8% of the sample.

From cysteine to phenylalanine, the CDR3 is 15 amino acids long. The DNA shown is the 45-base CDR3, in frame from base 1. CDR1 and CDR2 were assigned from the germline V gene as SNHLY and FYNNEI. V ends up 7 bases short and J 7 bases short, with an unmatched junction base count of 10. The receptor chain draws on TRBV2 and TRBJ1-1; 12 bases in the junction line up with TRBD1. Sequences were obtained from PBMCs or T cells enriched from blood (not recorded which). This receptor was taken from a woman aged 60-75 years who had recovered from COVID-19. The DNA reads TGTGCCAGCAACCCCCGGGACAGGGGGCAAGGTGAAGCTTTCTTT. Its protein product is CASNPRDRGQGEAFF.